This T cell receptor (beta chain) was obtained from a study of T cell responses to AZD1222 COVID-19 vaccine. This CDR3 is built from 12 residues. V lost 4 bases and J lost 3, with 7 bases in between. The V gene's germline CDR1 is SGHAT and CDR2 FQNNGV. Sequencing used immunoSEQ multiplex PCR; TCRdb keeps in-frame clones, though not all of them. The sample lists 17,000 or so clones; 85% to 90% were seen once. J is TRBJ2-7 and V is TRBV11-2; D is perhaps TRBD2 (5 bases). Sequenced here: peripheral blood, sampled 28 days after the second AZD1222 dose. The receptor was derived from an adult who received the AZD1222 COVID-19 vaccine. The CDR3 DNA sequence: TGTGCCAGCAGCTCCGGGGTCTACGAGCAGTACGTC. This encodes CASSSGVYEQYV.